This T cell receptor beta chain stems from a study of beta chain features in type 1 diabetes. The authors reverse transcribed all of the isolated RNA, so sequencing captured expressed TCRB transcripts. The data were produced by immunoSEQ multiplex PCR, yet TCRdb's version contains in-frame clones alone and is incomplete. The repertoire has 200,000 to 250,000 clones, over 7.5% of them found once; the top ten carry under 0.035%. Regarding this clone: The antigen is unknown.

Germline V lookup: CDR1 SEHNR, CDR2 FQNEAQ (reference sequence). V was clipped by 6 bases and J by 0 bases, with 14 bases between them. This CDR3 has 16 residues. Study-wide findings and caveats: Here, the possible influence of HLA type (on TCRB rearrangement) remained unresolved.

The J gene is TRBJ1-4, the V gene TRBV7-9, with D possibly matching TRBD1 (5 bases). The clonotype comes from a woman aged 18-30 years in good health. The sequenced sample was naive CD4+ T cells from blood. The CDR3 sequence: CASSLGLGATNEKLFF. DNA of the CDR3: TGTGCCAGCAGTCTAGGGTTAGGGGCAACTAATGAAAAACTGTTTTTT.